The present entry profiles one T cell receptor (beta chain) with its context. This entry is derived from a study of blood T cell repertoires in COVID-19. Study as a whole: Samples representing acute and convalescent COVID-19 were sourced from the United States, Italy and Spain. PBMCs, B-cell-depleted T cells, or T cells were the source of the cDNA or gDNA that made up the material.

Patients at the Seattle site were enrolled during active infection and followed longitudinally. This CDR3 has 18 amino acids. Germline trimming cut 1 base from V and 0 bases from J; bases unmatched to any gene: 9. Germline assignment: CDR1 SGHAT and CDR2 FQNNGV. Original analysis: By means of reference gene primer amplification, nucleated cell counts were estimated. TCRdb's copy holds only in-frame clones and misses some; the assay was immunoSEQ multiplex PCR. V and J calls and clone size follow that table, whereas D and trimming were derived from the DNA. There are approximately 180,000 clones in the sample; 85% to 90% occur only once, and roughly an eighth lies in the top ten.

V gene TRBV11-2 combines with J gene TRBJ2-1, with 7 nucleotides matching TRBD2. This clonotype was obtained from a woman in her sixties or seventies with COVID-19, enrolled during active disease. The sample taken for sequencing was peripheral blood. The CDR3 nucleotides are TGTGCCAGCAGCTTAGCTCCTAGCGGACGAAGCTCCTACAATGAGCAGTTCTTC. Residues: CASSLAPSGRSSYNEQFF.